Below are 10 T cell receptor beta chains sequenced from a single sample in a study of blood T cells in healthy people across ages. With a J-beta primer mix and a sample-barcoded 5' primer, a second PCR ran 7 to 11 cycles. TCRdb passed the 5' RACE reads through MiXCR, listing each CDR3 protein once. The sample shows about 780,000 distinct CDR3 sequences, more than 25% of them seen only once. These records were also assigned to another study, of T cells of mothers and their children.

Sequenced sample: blood. Receptor source: a boy aged 10-17 years in good health.

This clonotype was recorded only once. This chain links TRBV2 with TRBJ2-7; D is uncertain. This CDR3 region has 11 residues. V gave up 3 bases and J gave up 5 bases, with 5 bases separating them. CDR1 and CDR2 from the germline V gene are SNHLY and FYNNEI. Here the CDR3 DNA reads TGTGCCAGCAGTGACTTCCACGAGCAGTACTTC. Amino acid sequence: CASSDFHEQYF. Full variable domain (remainder filled in from reference TRBV2 and TRBJ2-7): EPEVTQTPSHQVTQMGQEVILRCVPISNHLYFYWYRQILGQKVEFLVSFYNNEISEKSEIFDDQFSVERPDGSNFTLKIRSTKLEDSAMYFCASSDFHEQYFGPGTRLTVT.

This clonotype showed up many times. The chain is built from TRBV5-1 and TRBJ2-2; possibly TRBD1 for D (5 bases). Trimming left V 0 bases short and J 5 bases short, with 11 bases between. Germline V gives CDR1 SGHRS, CDR2 YFSETQ. The CDR3 is 15 residues long. As DNA, the CDR3 is TGCGCCAGCAGCTTGGCTACTGCAGGGACCGGGGAGCTGTTTTTT. Residues: CASSLATAGTGELFF.

This clonotype was observed many times. The chain combines TRBV6-5 with TRBJ2-2; TRBD1 matches at 8 bases. CDR3 size: 15 residues. Losses at the gene ends were 6 bases for V and 4 bases for J; bases not matched to a gene: 7. Germline CDR1 reads MNHEY; CDR2 reads SVGAGI. DNA of the CDR3: TGTGCCAGCAGGTCGCAGGGGGCAGGCACCGGGGAGCTGTTTTTT. It codes for CASRSQGAGTGELFF.

This chain uses TRBV5-5 with TRBJ2-3; D might be TRBD1 (6 bases). V lost 0 bases and J 10 bases, leaving 21 bases between the germline ends. Per the germline V gene, CDR1 is SGHKS and CDR2 is YYEKEE (reference sequence). The CDR3 covers 16 residues. DNA for the CDR3: TGTGCCAGCAGCTTGGGGACAGAGCTCATACCGGGTGCGCAGTATTTT. Amino acids: CASSLGTELIPGAQYF.

The rearrangement links TRBV6-5 to TRBJ2-2; D may be TRBD2 (5 bases). The CDR3 is 16 amino acids. Trimming stripped 0 bases from V and 0 bases from J, with 8 bases between. Germline V CDR1 and CDR2: MNHEY, SVGAGI. The CDR3 DNA follows: TGTGCCAGCAGTTACTCGGAGGTGGCGAACACCGGGGAGCTGTTTTTT. Translating gives CASSYSEVANTGELFF.

This clonotype was picked up a small number of times. The chain links TRBV10-3 to TRBJ2-3; possible D gene TRBD2, 5 bases. Between the trimmed V and J ends, which lost 4 bases and 2 bases, there was a span of 13 bases. This CDR3 has 15 amino acids. Germline assignment: CDR1 ENHRY and CDR2 SYGVKD. Here the CDR3 reads CAISGGERHTDTQYF. Written as DNA, the CDR3 is TGTGCCATCAGTGGTGGGGAGCGCCACACAGATACGCAGTATTTT.

This clonotype was recorded a few times. The chain carries TRBV12-5 and TRBJ2-5, with a weak D call TRBD1 (7 bases). CDR1 is LGHNT and CDR2 is FRNRAP in the germline V gene. The germline V and J ends were trimmed by 3 bases and 5 bases, with 19 bases remaining between them. This CDR3 has 16 amino acids. CDR3 sequence (DNA): TGTGCTAGTGGTTTCGACAGGGACTTGATCGGGGAGACCCAGTACTTC. Translation gives CASGFDRDLIGETQYF.

There are a few counts of this clonotype. V and J are TRBV5-1 and TRBJ2-1, with D possibly called TRBD1 or TRBD2 (5 bases each). Germline CDR1 is SGHRS and CDR2 is YFSETQ. CDR3 length equals 14 residues. Trimming stripped 3 bases from V and 5 bases from J, with 12 bases between. The CDR3 loop reads CASSSGARHNEQFF. CDR3 nucleotides: TGCGCCAGCAGCTCCGGGGCGCGACACAATGAGCAGTTCTTC.

J is TRBJ2-7 and V is TRBV11-2; TRBD1 matches at 7 bases. The CDR3 is 14 amino acids. The V gene's germline CDR1 is SGHAT and CDR2 FQNNGV. V was pared by 5 bases and J by 3 bases, with 7 bases of the junction left unmatched. This CDR3 is CASSVTWTGYEQYF. The DNA of the CDR3 is TGTGCCAGCAGCGTAACCTGGACAGGCTACGAGCAGTACTTC.

This clonotype appeared a few times. V usage is TRBV28 and J usage is TRBJ1-5, with D maybe TRBD1 (5 bases). In germline, CDR1 is MDHEN, CDR2 SYDVKM. The CDR3 contains 14 residues. Trimming removed 6 bases at V and 4 bases at J, with 13 bases between. The CDR3 DNA reads TGTGCCAGCAGCCCACATGACAGTAATCAGCCCCAGCATTTT. This translates into CASSPHDSNQPQHF.